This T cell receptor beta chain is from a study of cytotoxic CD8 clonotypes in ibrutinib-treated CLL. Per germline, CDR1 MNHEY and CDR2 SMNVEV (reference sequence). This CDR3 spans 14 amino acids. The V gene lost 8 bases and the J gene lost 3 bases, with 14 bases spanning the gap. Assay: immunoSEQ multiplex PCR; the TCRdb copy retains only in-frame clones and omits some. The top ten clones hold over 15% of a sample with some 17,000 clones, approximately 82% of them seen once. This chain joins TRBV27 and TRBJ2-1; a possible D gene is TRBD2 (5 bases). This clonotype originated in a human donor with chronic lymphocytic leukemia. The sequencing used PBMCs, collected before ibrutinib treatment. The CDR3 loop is CASCKEAHYNEQFF. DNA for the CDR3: TGTGCCAGCTGCAAGGAGGCTCACTACAATGAGCAGTTCTTC.